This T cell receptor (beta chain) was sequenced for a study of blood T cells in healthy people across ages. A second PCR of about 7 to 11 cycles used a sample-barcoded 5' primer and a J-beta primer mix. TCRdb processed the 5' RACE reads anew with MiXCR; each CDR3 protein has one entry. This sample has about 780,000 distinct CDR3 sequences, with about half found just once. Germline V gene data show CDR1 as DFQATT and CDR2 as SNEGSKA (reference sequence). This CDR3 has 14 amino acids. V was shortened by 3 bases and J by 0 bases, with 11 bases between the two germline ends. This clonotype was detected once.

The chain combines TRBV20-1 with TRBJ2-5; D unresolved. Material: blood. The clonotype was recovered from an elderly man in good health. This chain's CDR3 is CSASEGRNQETQYF. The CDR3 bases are TGCAGTGCTAGCGAAGGGCGCAACCAAGAGACCCAGTACTTC.